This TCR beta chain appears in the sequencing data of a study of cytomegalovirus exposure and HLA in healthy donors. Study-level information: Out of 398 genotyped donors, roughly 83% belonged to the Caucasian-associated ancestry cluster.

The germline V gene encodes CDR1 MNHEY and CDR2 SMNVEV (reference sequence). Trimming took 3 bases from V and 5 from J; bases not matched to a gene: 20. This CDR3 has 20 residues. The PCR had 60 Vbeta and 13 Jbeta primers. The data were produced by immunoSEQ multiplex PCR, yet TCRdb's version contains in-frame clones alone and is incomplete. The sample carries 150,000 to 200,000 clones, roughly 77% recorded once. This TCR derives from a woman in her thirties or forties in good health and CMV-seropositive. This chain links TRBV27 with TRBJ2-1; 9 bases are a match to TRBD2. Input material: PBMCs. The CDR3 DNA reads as TGTGCCAGCAGTTTCCGGGCGTGGGCTAGCGGGAACTTTGGTGACAATGAGCAGTTCTTC. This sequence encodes CASSFRAWASGNFGDNEQFF.